Listed below are T cell receptor beta chains from one sample, sequenced in a study of blood T cell repertoires in COVID-19. The data were produced by immunoSEQ multiplex PCR, yet TCRdb's version contains in-frame clones alone and is incomplete. The sample holds a few hundred thousand clones, approximately 92% seen once. Specimen: PBMCs or T cells enriched from blood (not recorded which). These receptors were taken from a young man who had recovered from COVID-19. CDR3s include the opening cysteine and the closing phenylalanine or tryptophan. The order of the fields is clone size, D gene, J gene, V gene, CDR3 protein, CDR3 DNA. A D gene is named only where the DNA matches it firmly. Where a row states a size, it is once, few, many or the class of an expanded clone; other rows omit it.

size: -; D: -; J: TRBJ2-1; V: TRBV5-1; CDR3: CASSLTHYNEQFF; DNA: TGCGCCAGCAGCTTGACTCACTACAATGAGCAGTTCTTC
size: -; D: -; J: TRBJ2-7; V: TRBV7-9; CDR3: CASSLFSGPYEQYF; DNA: TGTGCCAGCAGCTTATTTTCAGGTCCCTACGAGCAGTACTTC
size: -; D: TRBD2; J: TRBJ2-2; V: TRBV5-1; CDR3: CASSNGGSVTGELFF; DNA: TGCGCCAGCAGCAACGGGGGGTCGGTCACCGGGGAGCTGTTTTTT
size: -; D: -; J: TRBJ2-1; V: TRBV6-1; CDR3: CASSEKAEAEQFF; DNA: TGTGCCAGCAGTGAAAAAGCGGAGGCTGAGCAGTTCTTC
size: once; D: -; J: TRBJ1-1; V: TRBV24-1; CDR3: CATSDLPREDGAFF; DNA: TGTGCCACCAGTGATTTACCCAGGGAGGATGGAGCTTTCTTT
size: -; D: -; J: TRBJ1-6; V: TRBV7-9; CDR3: CASSLAKAGSYNSPLHF; DNA: TGTGCCAGCAGCTTAGCGAAGGCAGGCTCCTATAATTCACCCCTCCACTTT
size: -; D: TRBD2; J: TRBJ2-7; V: TRBV4-3; CDR3: CASSQDWSGIYYEQYF; DNA: TGCGCCAGCAGCCAAGATTGGAGCGGGATTTACTACGAGCAGTACTTC
size: once; D: TRBD1; J: TRBJ2-7; V: TRBV6-5; CDR3: CASSYNRGSYEQYF; DNA: TGTGCCAGCAGTTACAACAGGGGCTCCTACGAGCAGTACTTC
size: -; D: -; J: TRBJ1-5; V: TRBV30; CDR3: CAWSGLYRQPQHF; DNA: TGTGCCTGGTCAGGGTTGTATCGACAGCCCCAGCATTTT
size: -; D: -; J: TRBJ2-4; V: TRBV6-2/TRBV6-3; CDR3: CASSYWDTSHQKNIQYF; DNA: TGTGCCAGCAGTTACTGGGACACAAGTCATCAAAAAAACATTCAGTACTTC
size: -; D: TRBD2; J: TRBJ2-5; V: TRBV2; CDR3: CASSAIKVVGLAGEKTQYF; DNA: TGTGCCAGCAGTGCTATTAAGGTTGTTGGTCTAGCGGGAGAAAAGACCCAGTACTTC
size: -; D: TRBD1; J: TRBJ2-1; V: TRBV29-1; CDR3: CSVGRDRAYNEQFF; DNA: TGCAGCGTGGGCCGGGACAGGGCCTACAATGAGCAGTTCTTC
size: -; D: TRBD2; J: TRBJ2-4; V: TRBV9; CDR3: CASSVLAGGAKNIQYF; DNA: TGTGCCAGCAGCGTACTAGCGGGAGGGGCCAAAAACATTCAGTACTTC
size: -; D: TRBD1; J: TRBJ2-1; V: TRBV29-1; CDR3: CSVGQGALNEQFF; DNA: TGCAGCGTTGGACAGGGGGCACTTAATGAGCAGTTCTTC
size: -; D: -; J: TRBJ2-7; V: TRBV5-1; CDR3: CASSLWDTYEQYF; DNA: TGCGCCAGCAGCTTGTGGGACACCTACGAGCAGTACTTC
size: -; D: -; J: TRBJ2-1; V: TRBV10-1; CDR3: CASSPGVAHIDEQFF; DNA: TGCGCCAGCTCCCCCGGGGTTGCCCATATCGATGAGCAGTTCTTC
size: -; D: -; J: TRBJ2-5; V: TRBV6-6; CDR3: CASSRTPAGQGETQYF; DNA: TGTGCCAGCAGTCGAACGCCGGCAGGGCAGGGGGAGACCCAGTACTTC
size: -; D: TRBD2; J: TRBJ2-3; V: TRBV23-1; CDR3: CASGIQREGPEDTQYF; DNA: TGCGCCAGCGGGATCCAGCGGGAGGGCCCGGAAGATACGCAGTATTTT
size: few; D: -; J: TRBJ1-3; V: TRBV2; CDR3: CASTEHLSGNTIYF; DNA: TGTGCCAGCACCGAACACCTCTCTGGAAACACCATATATTTT
size: -; D: -; J: TRBJ1-1; V: TRBV27; CDR3: CASRPSGGANTEAFF; DNA: TGTGCCAGCAGACCGTCCGGGGGGGCGAACACTGAAGCTTTCTTT
size: -; D: -; J: TRBJ2-1; V: TRBV5-1; CDR3: CASSPPGENEQFF; DNA: TGCGCCAGCAGCCCTCCAGGGGAAAATGAGCAGTTCTTC
size: -; D: -; J: TRBJ2-3; V: TRBV29-1; CDR3: CSVERGAFGTDTQYF; DNA: TGCAGCGTTGAAAGGGGCGCATTTGGCACAGATACGCAGTATTTT
size: -; D: TRBD1; J: TRBJ2-6; V: TRBV29-1; CDR3: CSVGTGGAGANVLTF; DNA: TGCAGCGTGGGGACAGGGGGCGCTGGGGCCAACGTCCTGACTTTC
size: -; D: TRBD2; J: TRBJ2-7; V: TRBV9; CDR3: CASSPTSGVGYEQYF; DNA: TGTGCCAGCAGCCCGACTAGCGGGGTTGGCTACGAGCAGTACTTC